This T cell receptor (beta chain) was captured in a study of blood T cell repertoires in COVID-19. Study summary: Acute and convalescent COVID-19 specimens originated in the United States, Italy and Spain. Nucleic acid was either cDNA or gDNA, and it came from T cells, B-cell-depleted T cells, or PBMCs.

Germline V gene data show CDR1 as MNHNS and CDR2 as SASEGT. The length of the CDR3 is 18 residues. Trimming pared 4 bases from V and 4 bases from J, leaving 23 bases between. Original processing notes: Amplification with reference gene primers provided the estimates of nucleated cell counts. Method: immunoSEQ multiplex PCR; TCRdb's copy keeps in-frame clones and lacks some. That table is the source of V, J and clone size, and D and trimming were worked out from the DNA. Of 130,000 to 150,000 clones in the sample, under 90% were seen once. The material sequenced was peripheral blood. The clonotype was recovered from a human donor in a cohort sampled during active COVID-19. The V call is TRBV6-1, the J call TRBJ2-1, with D perhaps TRBD2 (7 bases). CDR3 sequence: CASSGPLRGEGPYNEQFF. In DNA, the CDR3 is TGTGCCAGCAGTGGGCCCCTGAGGGGGGAGGGCCCGTACAATGAGCAGTTCTTC.